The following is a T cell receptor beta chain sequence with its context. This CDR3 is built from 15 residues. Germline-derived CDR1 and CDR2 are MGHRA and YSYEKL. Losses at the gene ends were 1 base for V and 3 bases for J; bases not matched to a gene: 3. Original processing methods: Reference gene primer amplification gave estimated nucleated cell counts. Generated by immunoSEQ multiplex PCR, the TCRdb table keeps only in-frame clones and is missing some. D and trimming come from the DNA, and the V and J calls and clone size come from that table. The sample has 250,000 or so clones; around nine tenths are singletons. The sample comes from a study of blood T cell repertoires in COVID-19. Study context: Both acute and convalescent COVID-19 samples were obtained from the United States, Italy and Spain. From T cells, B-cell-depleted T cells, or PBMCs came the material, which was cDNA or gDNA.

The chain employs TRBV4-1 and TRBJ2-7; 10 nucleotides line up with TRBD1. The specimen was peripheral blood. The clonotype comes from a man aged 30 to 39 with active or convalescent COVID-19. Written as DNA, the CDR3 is TGCGCCAGCAGCCAAGCCGGGACAGGGGTCTACGAGCAGTACTTC. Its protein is CASSQAGTGVYEQYF.